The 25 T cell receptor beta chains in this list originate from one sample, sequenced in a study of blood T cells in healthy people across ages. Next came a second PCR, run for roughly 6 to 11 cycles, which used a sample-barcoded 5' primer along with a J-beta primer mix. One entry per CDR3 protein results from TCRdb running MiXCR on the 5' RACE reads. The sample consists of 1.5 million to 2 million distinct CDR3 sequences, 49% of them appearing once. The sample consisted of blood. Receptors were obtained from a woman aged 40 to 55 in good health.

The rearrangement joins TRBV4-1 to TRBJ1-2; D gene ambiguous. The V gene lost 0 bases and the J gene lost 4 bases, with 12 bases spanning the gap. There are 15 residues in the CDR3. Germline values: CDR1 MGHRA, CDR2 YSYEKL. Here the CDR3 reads CASSQDRPGSYGYTF. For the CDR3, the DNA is TGCGCCAGCAGCCAAGATAGGCCGGGGTCCTATGGCTACACCTTC.

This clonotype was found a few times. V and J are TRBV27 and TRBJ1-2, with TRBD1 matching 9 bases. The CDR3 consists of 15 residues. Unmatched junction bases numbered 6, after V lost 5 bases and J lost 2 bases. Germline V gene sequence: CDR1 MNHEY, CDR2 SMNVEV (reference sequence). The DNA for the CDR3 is TGTGCCAGCAGTACCTACAGGGGGCTAAACTATGGCTACACCTTC. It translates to CASSTYRGLNYGYTF.

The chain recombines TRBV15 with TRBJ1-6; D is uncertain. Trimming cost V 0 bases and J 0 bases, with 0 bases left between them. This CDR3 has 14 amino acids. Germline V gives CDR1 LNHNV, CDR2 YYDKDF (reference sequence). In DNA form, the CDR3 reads TGTGCCACCAGCAGAGACTCCTATAATTCACCCCTCCACTTT. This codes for CATSRDSYNSPLHF.

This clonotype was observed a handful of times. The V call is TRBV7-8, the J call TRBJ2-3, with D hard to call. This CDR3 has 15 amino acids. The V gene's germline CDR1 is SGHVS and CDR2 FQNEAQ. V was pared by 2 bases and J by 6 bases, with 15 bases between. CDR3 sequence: CASSLLGPTSDTQYF. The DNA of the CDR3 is TGTGCCAGCAGCTTACTCGGCCCTACTTCGGATACGCAGTATTTT.

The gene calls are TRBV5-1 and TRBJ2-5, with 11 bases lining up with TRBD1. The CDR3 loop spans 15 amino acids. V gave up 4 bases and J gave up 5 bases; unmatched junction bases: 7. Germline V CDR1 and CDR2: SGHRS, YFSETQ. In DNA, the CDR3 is TGCGCCAGCAGCGCGACCGGACAGGGGGCTGAGACCCAGTACTTC. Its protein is CASSATGQGAETQYF.

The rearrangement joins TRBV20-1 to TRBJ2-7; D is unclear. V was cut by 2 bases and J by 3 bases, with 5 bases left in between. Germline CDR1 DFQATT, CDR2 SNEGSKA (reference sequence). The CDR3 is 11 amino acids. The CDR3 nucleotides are TGCAGTGCTAGATCCGTCTACGAGCAGTACTTC. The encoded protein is CSARSVYEQYF.

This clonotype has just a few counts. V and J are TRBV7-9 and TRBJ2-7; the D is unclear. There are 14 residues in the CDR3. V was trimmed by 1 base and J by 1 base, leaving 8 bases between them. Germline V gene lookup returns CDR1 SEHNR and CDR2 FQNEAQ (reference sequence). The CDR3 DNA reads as TGTGCCAGCAGCTTAGACTTGACTTCCTACGAGCAGTACTTC. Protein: CASSLDLTSYEQYF.

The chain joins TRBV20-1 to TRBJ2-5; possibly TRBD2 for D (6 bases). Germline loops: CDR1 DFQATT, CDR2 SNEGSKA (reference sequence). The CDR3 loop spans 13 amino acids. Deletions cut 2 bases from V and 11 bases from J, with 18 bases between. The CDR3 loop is CSARFGAGSEQYF. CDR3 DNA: TGCAGTGCTAGATTTGGGGCGGGATCAGAGCAGTACTTC.

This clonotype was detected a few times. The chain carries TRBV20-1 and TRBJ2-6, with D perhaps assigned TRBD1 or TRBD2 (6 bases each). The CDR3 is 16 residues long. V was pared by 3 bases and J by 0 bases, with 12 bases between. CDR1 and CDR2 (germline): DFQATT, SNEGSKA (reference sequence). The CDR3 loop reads CSASPGADSGANVLTF. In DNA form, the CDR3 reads TGCAGTGCTAGCCCGGGGGCCGACTCTGGGGCCAACGTCCTGACTTTC.

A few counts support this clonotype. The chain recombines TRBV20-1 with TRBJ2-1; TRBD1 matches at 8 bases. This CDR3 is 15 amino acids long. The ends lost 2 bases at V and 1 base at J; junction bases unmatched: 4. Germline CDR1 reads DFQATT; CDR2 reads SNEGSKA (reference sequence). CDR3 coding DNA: TGCAGTGCTAGAAGACAGGGGTTGTCCTACAATGAGCAGTTCTTC. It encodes CSARRQGLSYNEQFF.

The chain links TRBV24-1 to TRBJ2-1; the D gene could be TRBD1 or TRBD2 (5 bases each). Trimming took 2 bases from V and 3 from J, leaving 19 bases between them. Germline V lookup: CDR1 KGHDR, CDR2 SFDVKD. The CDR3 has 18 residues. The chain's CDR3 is CATSDYLRHGGDYNEQFF. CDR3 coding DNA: TGTGCCACCAGTGATTACCTTCGACATGGGGGAGACTACAATGAGCAGTTCTTC.

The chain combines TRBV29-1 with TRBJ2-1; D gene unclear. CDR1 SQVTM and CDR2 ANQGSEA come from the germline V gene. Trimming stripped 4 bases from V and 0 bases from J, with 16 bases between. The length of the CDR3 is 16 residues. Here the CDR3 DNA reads TGCAGCGTTGGGGTCCCAGAATTTAGCTCCTACAATGAGCAGTTCTTC. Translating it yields CSVGVPEFSSYNEQFF.

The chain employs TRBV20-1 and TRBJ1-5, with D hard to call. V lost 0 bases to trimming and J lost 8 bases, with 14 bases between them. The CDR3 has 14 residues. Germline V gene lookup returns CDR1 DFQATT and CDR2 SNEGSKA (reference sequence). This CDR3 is CSARDVEGLEPQHF. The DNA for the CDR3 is TGCAGTGCTAGAGATGTTGAAGGTCTGGAGCCCCAGCATTTT.

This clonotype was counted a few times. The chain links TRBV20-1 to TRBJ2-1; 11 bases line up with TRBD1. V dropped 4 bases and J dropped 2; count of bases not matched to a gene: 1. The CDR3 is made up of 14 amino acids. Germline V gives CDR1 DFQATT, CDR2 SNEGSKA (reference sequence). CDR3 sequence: CSAMGQGAYNEQFF. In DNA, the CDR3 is TGCAGTGCTATGGGACAGGGGGCCTACAATGAGCAGTTCTTC.

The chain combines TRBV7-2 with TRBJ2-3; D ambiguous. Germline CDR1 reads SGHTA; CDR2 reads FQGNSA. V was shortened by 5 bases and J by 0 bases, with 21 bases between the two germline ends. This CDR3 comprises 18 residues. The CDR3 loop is CASSPNPTRTTSTDTQYF. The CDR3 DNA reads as TGTGCCAGCAGCCCTAACCCCACCCGGACCACTAGCACAGATACGCAGTATTTT.

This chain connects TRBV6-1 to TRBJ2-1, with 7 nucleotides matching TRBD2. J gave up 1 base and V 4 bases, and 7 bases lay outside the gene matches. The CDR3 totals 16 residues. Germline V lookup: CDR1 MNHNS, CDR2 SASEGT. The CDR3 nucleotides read TGTGCCAGCAGTGGGGGCTGGCGGGAGTCCTACAATGAGCAGTTCTTC. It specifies CASSGGWRESYNEQFF.

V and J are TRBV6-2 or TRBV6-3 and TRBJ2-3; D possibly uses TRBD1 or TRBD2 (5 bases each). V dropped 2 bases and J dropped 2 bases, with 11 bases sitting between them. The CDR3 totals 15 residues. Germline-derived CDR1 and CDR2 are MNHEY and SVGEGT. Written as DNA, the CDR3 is TGTGCCAGCAGTTACGGGGGACCTACCACAGATACGCAGTATTTT. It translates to CASSYGGPTTDTQYF.

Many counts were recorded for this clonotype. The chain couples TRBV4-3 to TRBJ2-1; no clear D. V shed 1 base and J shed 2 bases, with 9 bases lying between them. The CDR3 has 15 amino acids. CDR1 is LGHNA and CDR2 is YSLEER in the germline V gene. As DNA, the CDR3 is TGCGCCAGCAGCCAAGGGTCGGGTGCCTACAATGAGCAGTTCTTC. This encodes CASSQGSGAYNEQFF.

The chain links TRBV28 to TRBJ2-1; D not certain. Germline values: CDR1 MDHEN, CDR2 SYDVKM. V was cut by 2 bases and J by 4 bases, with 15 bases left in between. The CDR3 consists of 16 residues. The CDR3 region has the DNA TGTGCCAGCAGTTTAAGTATGTGGCCCCCATACAATGAGCAGTTCTTC. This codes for CASSLSMWPPYNEQFF.

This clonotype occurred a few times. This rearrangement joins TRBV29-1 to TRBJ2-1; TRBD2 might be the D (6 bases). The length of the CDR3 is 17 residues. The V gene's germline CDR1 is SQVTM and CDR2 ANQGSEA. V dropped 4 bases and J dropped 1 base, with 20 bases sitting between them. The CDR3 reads CSVVGLYGKSSYNEQFF. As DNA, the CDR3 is TGCAGCGTTGTGGGACTCTACGGTAAAAGTTCCTACAATGAGCAGTTCTTC.

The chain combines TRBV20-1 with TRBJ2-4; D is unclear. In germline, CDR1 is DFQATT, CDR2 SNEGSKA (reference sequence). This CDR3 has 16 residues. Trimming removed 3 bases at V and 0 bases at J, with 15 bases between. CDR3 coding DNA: TGCAGTGCTAGTCCGGCAGATACTCTAGCCAAAAACATTCAGTACTTC. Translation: CSASPADTLAKNIQYF.

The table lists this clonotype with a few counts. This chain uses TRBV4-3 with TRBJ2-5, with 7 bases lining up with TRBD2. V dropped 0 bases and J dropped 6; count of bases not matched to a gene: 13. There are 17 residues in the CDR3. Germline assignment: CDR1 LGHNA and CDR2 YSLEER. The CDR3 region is CASSQDEGDYPLKTQYF. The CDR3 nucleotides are TGCGCCAGCAGCCAAGATGAAGGGGACTATCCTCTTAAGACCCAGTACTTC.

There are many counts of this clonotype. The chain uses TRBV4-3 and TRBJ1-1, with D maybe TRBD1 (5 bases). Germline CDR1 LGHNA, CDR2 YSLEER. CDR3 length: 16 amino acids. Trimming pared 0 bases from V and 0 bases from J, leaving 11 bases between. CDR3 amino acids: CASSQDGGGLNTEAFF. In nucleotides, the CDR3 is TGCGCCAGCAGCCAAGATGGGGGAGGGTTGAACACTGAAGCTTTCTTT.

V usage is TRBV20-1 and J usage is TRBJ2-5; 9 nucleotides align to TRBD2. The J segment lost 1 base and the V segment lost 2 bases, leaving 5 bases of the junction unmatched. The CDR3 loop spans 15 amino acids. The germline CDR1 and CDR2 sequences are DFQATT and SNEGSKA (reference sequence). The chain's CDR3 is CSARQAAGGQETQYF. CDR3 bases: TGCAGTGCTAGACAGGCAGCGGGGGGCCAAGAGACCCAGTACTTC.

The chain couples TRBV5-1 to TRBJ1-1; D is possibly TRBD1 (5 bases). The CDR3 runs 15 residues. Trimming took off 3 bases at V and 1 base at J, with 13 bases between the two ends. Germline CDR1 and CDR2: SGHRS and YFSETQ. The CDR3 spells CASSWGGDPNTEAFF. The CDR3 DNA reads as TGCGCCAGCAGCTGGGGGGGGGACCCGAACACTGAAGCTTTCTTT.